This T cell receptor beta chain was recovered during a study of blood T cell repertoires in COVID-19. Study-level background: Italy, Spain and the United States were the sources of the convalescent and acute COVID-19 samples. PBMCs, B-cell-depleted T cells, or T cells were the source of the cDNA or gDNA that made up the material.

This CDR3 has 12 amino acids. The germline V gene encodes CDR1 SGHNT and CDR2 YYREEE (reference sequence). V shed 4 bases and J shed 4 bases, with 8 bases lying between them. Study processing details: Reference gene primers were amplified, and this amplification served to estimate nucleated cell counts. Produced via immunoSEQ multiplex PCR; TCRdb's table is partial and in-frame only. V and J calls and clone size are those listed in that table; D and trimming were worked out from the DNA. In the table there are some 50,000 clones, more than 70% of which are singletons. The sequenced sample was peripheral blood. The sequence came from a woman aged 60-70 years with acute or convalescent COVID-19. The chain carries TRBV5-4 and TRBJ1-2; tentative D call: TRBD1 (5 bases). CDR3 loop: CASSPDSYGYTF. The DNA of the CDR3 is TGTGCCAGCAGCCCTGACAGCTATGGCTACACCTTC. Together with reference TRBV5-4 and TRBJ1-2, the CDR3 gives the full variable domain: ETGVTQSPTHLIKTRGQQVTLRCSSQSGHNTVSWYQQALGQGPQFIFQYYREEENGRGNFPPRFSGLQFPNYSSELNVNALELDDSALYLCASSPDSYGYTFGSGTRLTVV.